Listed here are 2 T cell receptor beta chains from one sample, sequenced in a study of shared clonotypes between healthy human individuals. The data were produced by immunoSEQ multiplex PCR, yet TCRdb's version contains in-frame clones alone and is incomplete. The sample includes some 2,000,000 clones, approximately 94% of them seen just once. Sequences were obtained from naive CD4+ T cells sorted from blood. Subset indicated: CD45RA+ positively selected. These receptors were collected from a young man in good health.

The chain recombines TRBV7-2 with TRBJ1-1, with a tentative D call TRBD1 (6 bases). The CDR3 totals 11 residues. The germline V and J ends were trimmed by 5 bases and 7 bases, with 8 bases remaining between them. The germline V gene encodes CDR1 SGHTA and CDR2 FQGNSA. CDR3 sequence: CASSKGVEAFF. CDR3 DNA: TGTGCCAGCAGCAAGGGGGTTGAAGCTTTCTTT.

This clone was observed once. The chain recombines TRBV5-1 with TRBJ2-7, with D perhaps TRBD1 (5 bases). Per the germline V gene, CDR1 is SGHRS and CDR2 is YFSETQ. This CDR3 spans 16 amino acids. The germline V and J ends were trimmed by 5 bases and 0 bases, with 18 bases remaining between them. The CDR3 here is CASSSEGAAGSYEQYF. CDR3 DNA: TGCGCCAGCAGTTCAGAAGGGGCAGCAGGCTCCTACGAGCAGTACTTC.